The clone carrying this T cell receptor (beta chain) was seen more than once but under ten times. What it recognizes is unknown. The sample belongs to a study of regulatory T cells in long-lasting Graves disease. Study at large: With positive TSH receptor antibodies and over 5 years of antithyroid drugs, Graves' disease was considered persistent. Study-wide findings and caveats: Investigators studied peripheral blood only, not thyroid tissue. Among samples with persistent disease, TRBV28, TRBJ1-2 and TRBJ2-5 were favored. Persistent-disease Graves' patients showed less TCR diversity than new cases.

CDR3 size: 13 residues. Trimming removed 3 bases from V and 1 base from J, with 6 bases in between. The germline gives CDR1 LNHDA, CDR2 SQIVND (reference sequence). Arm-PCR with iRepertoire HTBI primers amplified the CDR3 regions for these TCR beta libraries. Via MiXCR, TCRdb re-called the multiplex PCR reads, giving one row per CDR3 protein. The data show 430,000 or so distinct CDR3 sequences, around 20% seen once. The time point denotes: persistent/refractory GD, antithyroid drugs over 5 years with positive TRAb. The TCR library was made from RNA extracted from PBMCs. The sequencing here drew on peripheral blood mononuclear cells (PBMCs), taken when the disease was refractory, from a patient treated with antithyroid drugs. The source of this sequence is a female donor with Graves disease. The chain employs TRBV19 and TRBJ1-1; the D is unclear. CDR3 nucleotide sequence: TGTGCCAGTAGTATCAACTCGAACACTGAAGCTTTCTTT. This sequence encodes CASSINSNTEAFF.